One TCR beta chain is described in this entry. Its matching antigen is unknown. Trimming removed 0 bases from V and 12 bases from J, with 16 bases in between. The CDR3 sequence is 14 residues long. Germline V lookup: CDR1 WNHNN, CDR2 SYGVQD (reference sequence). The study drew its donors from healthy HIV-negative adults without recent acute infections or vaccinations. Memory CD4+ cells were the fraction left after CD45RA+ naive selection. This specimen comes from a study of shared clonotypes between healthy human individuals. The study's findings and limits: The study generally estimated greater richness for naive than memory subsets. Non-shared clonotypes were found to have lower generation probabilities than the clonotypes that were shared by all four of the sorted-subset donors.

Clones were read by immunoSEQ multiplex PCR, and TCRdb kept only the in-frame ones, dropping some. The repertoire holds approximately 320,000 clones, with less than 85% as singletons. The chain joins TRBV10-1 to TRBJ2-3; D uncertain. This clonotype originated in a man aged 25-45 years in good health. The sample consisted of memory CD4+ T cells sorted from blood. Subset specified: CD45RA-negative fraction. CDR3 loop: CASSESTSGLAQYF. The CDR3 DNA reads TGCGCCAGCAGTGAGTCGACGTCAGGATTAGCCCAGTATTTT.